Sequencing of this T cell receptor (beta chain) was carried out in a study of regulatory T cells in long-lasting Graves disease. Points from the study as a whole: Gene preferences differed: TRBV28, TRBJ1-2, TRBJ2-5 in persistent cases. Persistent Graves' patients showed less TCR diversity than newly diagnosed ones.

This clonotype occurred many times. Its specificity is unknown. V shed 1 base and J shed 6 bases, with 6 bases lying between them. This CDR3 has 12 amino acids. The germline gives CDR1 KGHDR, CDR2 SFDVKD. Library construction for TCR beta used iRepertoire HTBI primers and Arm-PCR of CDR3 regions. TCRdb itself ran the multiplex PCR reads through MiXCR, one entry per CDR3 protein. In the table there are a few hundred thousand distinct CDR3 sequences, over 15% of which are singletons. Time point noted: newly diagnosed GD, antithyroid drugs for less than 3 months. The TCR library used RNA extracted from PBMCs. The sample was also linked to a second study, of T cells in Graves' hyperthyroidism and ophthalmopathy. This second study says: Uncontrolled infection, other autoimmune disease, pregnancy or lactation led to exclusion.

This receptor was taken from a man in his forties or fifties with Graves disease. The sample consisted of peripheral blood mononuclear cells (PBMCs), taken at new diagnosis, from a patient treated with antithyroid drugs. The rearrangement joins TRBV24-1 to TRBJ2-7; no reliable D call. In DNA, the CDR3 is TGTGCCACCAGTGATTTCGGAGTCGAGCAGTACTTC. This translates into CATSDFGVEQYF.